The 18 T cell receptor beta chains given below trace back to one sample, sequenced in a study of blood T cell repertoires in COVID-19. Clones were read by immunoSEQ multiplex PCR, and TCRdb kept only the in-frame ones, dropping some. The sample lists roughly 350,000 clones; about 89% were seen once. Sequencing was carried out using peripheral blood. These receptors were obtained from a young woman with COVID-19, enrolled during active disease.

About this clone itself: The identical CDR3 is also encoded by other nucleotide sequences in the sample. The V and J genes are TRBV6-5 and TRBJ1-1; 7 bases are a match to TRBD1. V shed 6 bases and J 0 bases; nucleotides not matched to a gene: 4. The germline CDR1 and CDR2 sequences are MNHEY and SVGAGI. The CDR3 is made up of 14 amino acids. CDR3 amino acids: CASRRQGLNTEAFF. In DNA form, the CDR3 reads TGTGCCAGCAGAAGACAGGGCTTGAACACTGAAGCTTTCTTT.

The J gene is TRBJ1-1, the V gene TRBV30, with TRBD1 identical over 9 bases. V was pared by 0 bases and J by 10 bases, with 3 bases of the junction left unmatched. Per the germline V gene, CDR1 is GTSNPN and CDR2 is SVGIG (reference sequence). The CDR3 is made up of 12 amino acids. The CDR3, as DNA: TGTGCCTGGAGTGTTGGGACAGGGACAGCTTTCTTT. This codes for CAWSVGTGTAFF.

The gene calls are TRBV6-6 and TRBJ1-5; a possible D gene is TRBD1 (6 bases). V was pared by 0 bases and J by 11 bases, with 11 bases between. The CDR3 extends over 13 amino acids. In germline, CDR1 is MNHNY, CDR2 SVGAGI (reference sequence). The CDR3 sequence: CASSYSITGTQHF. Here the CDR3 DNA reads TGTGCCAGCAGTTACTCGATTACAGGGACCCAGCATTTT.

The chain combines TRBV3-1 (or the pseudogene TRBV3-2) with TRBJ1-6; D perhaps matches TRBD1 (6 bases). V shed 4 bases and J shed 6 bases, with 7 bases lying between them. The CDR3 is 13 amino acids. Germline-derived CDR1 and CDR2 are LGHDT and YNNKEL (reference sequence). In DNA, the CDR3 is TGTGCCAGCAGCCTAGGGGGTAATTCACCCCTCCACTTT. Translation: CASSLGGNSPLHF.

The V and J genes are TRBV10-3 and TRBJ2-5; TRBD2 agrees at 8 bases. This CDR3 contains 12 residues. The germline gives CDR1 ENHRY, CDR2 SYGVKD. V trimming: 0 bases; J trimming: 9 bases; junction bases outside the gene matches: 0. This CDR3 reads CAISESGGAQYF. DNA for the CDR3: TGTGCCATCAGTGAGTCCGGGGGGGCCCAGTACTTC.

V and J are TRBV7-3 and TRBJ1-1; D gene unclear. Germline-derived CDR1 and CDR2 are SGHTA and FQGTGA. This CDR3 is 12 amino acids long. With 4 bases removed from V and 7 bases from J, the gap between germline ends came to 10 bases. The CDR3 bases are TGTGCCAGCAGCTCCCCAGGAATTGAAGCTTTCTTT. Its protein is CASSSPGIEAFF.

This chain links TRBV30 with TRBJ1-2; TRBD1 is a possible D gene (5 bases). Germline assignment: CDR1 GTSNPN and CDR2 SVGIG (reference sequence). CDR3 length: 13 amino acids. Trimming left V 1 base short and J 5 bases short, with 11 bases between. Here the CDR3 reads CAWSGGAGYGYTF. CDR3 sequence (DNA): TGTGCCTGGAGTGGAGGGGCGGGGTATGGCTACACCTTC.

This sequence joins TRBV7-2 and TRBJ2-5; 7 bases line up with TRBD1. Germline V lookup: CDR1 SGHTA, CDR2 FQGNSA. This CDR3 spans 15 amino acids. The junction had 11 bases not matched to a gene; V was cut back by 5 bases and J by 5 bases. CDR3 DNA: TGTGCCAGCAGCACCGACTCCAGGGGGTATGAGACCCAGTACTTC. This translates into CASSTDSRGYETQYF.

This chain connects TRBV6-2 or TRBV6-3 to TRBJ1-1; possibly TRBD1 for D (5 bases). The CDR3 covers 14 residues. Germline CDR1 MNHEY, CDR2 SVGEGT. Trimming shortened V by 6 bases and J by 3 bases, and 14 bases separated the two germline ends. The CDR3 nucleotides are TGTGCCAGCAGCCAACCAGGGATCGACACTGAAGCTTTCTTT. This translates into CASSQPGIDTEAFF.

The CDR3 loop is CASSQEGYRAYNEQFF. CDR3 nucleotide sequence: TGTGCCAGCAGCCAAGAGGGTTACCGGGCCTACAATGAGCAGTTCTTC. The V gene is TRBV14, the J gene TRBJ2-1; no definite D call. Deletions cut 0 bases from V and 2 bases from J, with 11 bases between. Germline CDR1 SGHDN, CDR2 FVKESK. The CDR3 is 16 residues long. The whole variable domain, remainder taken from reference TRBV14 and TRBJ2-1, is EAGVTQFPSHSVIEKGQTVTLRCDPISGHDNLYWYRRVMGKEIKFLLHFVKESKQDESGMPNNRFLAERTGGTYSTLKVQPAELEDSGVYFCASSQEGYRAYNEQFFGPGTRLTVL.

This clone was found many times. The chain is built from TRBV30 and TRBJ2-7; TRBD1 matches 8 bases. V shed 2 bases and J 3 bases; nucleotides not matched to a gene: 6. Germline CDR1 reads GTSNPN; CDR2 reads SVGIG (reference sequence). The CDR3 has 14 amino acids. CDR3 in DNA: TGTGCCTGGAGTTCAGGGGGCCTTATCTACGAGCAGTACTTC. This codes for CAWSSGGLIYEQYF. Looking up the rest from reference TRBV30 and TRBJ2-7 gives the full variable domain: SQTIHQWPATLVQPVGSPLSLECTVEGTSNPNLYWYRQAAGRGLQLLFYSVGIGQISSEVPQNLSASRPQDRQFILSSKKLLLSDSGFYLCAWSSGGLIYEQYFGPGTRLTVT.

The chain couples TRBV7-9 to TRBJ1-1; tentative D call: TRBD1 (5 bases). Germline V gene sequence: CDR1 SEHNR, CDR2 FQNEAQ (reference sequence). The V end lost 5 bases, the J end lost 2 bases, and 21 bases lay between the germline ends. The CDR3 spans 17 residues. As DNA, the CDR3 is TGTGCCAGCAGCCCACCGGCGCAGGGAATGTTAAACACTGAAGCTTTCTTT. Protein sequence: CASSPPAQGMLNTEAFF.

The chain is built from TRBV7-6 and TRBJ2-1; D might be TRBD1 (5 bases). The V gene's germline CDR1 is SGHVS and CDR2 FNYEAQ. V was pared by 1 base and J by 5 bases, with 12 bases between. The CDR3 has 15 residues. Here the CDR3 DNA reads TGTGCCAGCAGCTTAGGCGAAGGGGCGGACAATGAGCAGTTCTTC. Encoded protein: CASSLGEGADNEQFF.

CDR3 residues: CAWTAPGGARGFYEQYF. The CDR3 DNA is TGTGCCTGGACCGCCCCGGGGGGCGCAAGGGGTTTTTACGAGCAGTACTTC. The V call is TRBV30, the J call TRBJ2-7, with D possibly matching TRBD2 (7 bases). This CDR3 contains 17 residues. CDR1 is GTSNPN and CDR2 is SVGIG in the germline V gene (reference sequence). The germline V and J ends were trimmed by 4 bases and 4 bases, with 26 bases remaining between them.

The genes are TRBV19 and TRBJ2-5, with 13 nucleotides matching TRBD2. The germline V gene has CDR1 LNHDA and CDR2 SQIVND (reference sequence). CDR3 length: 15 amino acids. V lost 4 bases to trimming and J lost 7 bases; unmatched junction nucleotides: 6. This CDR3 is CASSKGTSGIATQYF. The CDR3 nucleotides read TGTGCCAGTAGTAAAGGGACTAGCGGGATCGCGACCCAGTACTTC.

This chain joins TRBV27 and TRBJ2-1, with a weak D call TRBD2 (6 bases). Germline loops: CDR1 MNHEY, CDR2 SMNVEV (reference sequence). Deletions cut 8 bases from V and 1 base from J, with 18 bases between. This CDR3 is 16 amino acids long. The CDR3 is CASRVTAGPSYNEQFF. In DNA form, the CDR3 reads TGTGCCAGCCGGGTCACGGCGGGACCATCCTACAATGAGCAGTTCTTC.

This clone was seen a handful of times. The chain links TRBV5-4 to TRBJ2-7; D is possibly TRBD2 (6 bases). V lost 4 bases, J lost 6 bases, and 14 bases lay in between. This CDR3 is built from 13 residues. The V gene's germline CDR1 is SGHNT and CDR2 YYREEE (reference sequence). Here the CDR3 reads CASSGGTAGEQYF. The DNA of the CDR3 is TGTGCCAGCAGCGGAGGGACTGCGGGCGAGCAGTACTTC.

The J gene is TRBJ2-1, the V gene TRBV24-1, with 8 bases lining up with TRBD1. The CDR3 is 17 residues long. Looked up from germline, CDR1 is KGHDR and CDR2 is SFDVKD. Trimming removed 0 bases from V and 9 bases from J; junction bases left unmatched: 12. As DNA, the CDR3 is TGTGCCACCAGTGATTTGCGGGGGCAGGGGGCGATTCGTGAGCAGTTCTTC. Its translation: CATSDLRGQGAIREQFF.